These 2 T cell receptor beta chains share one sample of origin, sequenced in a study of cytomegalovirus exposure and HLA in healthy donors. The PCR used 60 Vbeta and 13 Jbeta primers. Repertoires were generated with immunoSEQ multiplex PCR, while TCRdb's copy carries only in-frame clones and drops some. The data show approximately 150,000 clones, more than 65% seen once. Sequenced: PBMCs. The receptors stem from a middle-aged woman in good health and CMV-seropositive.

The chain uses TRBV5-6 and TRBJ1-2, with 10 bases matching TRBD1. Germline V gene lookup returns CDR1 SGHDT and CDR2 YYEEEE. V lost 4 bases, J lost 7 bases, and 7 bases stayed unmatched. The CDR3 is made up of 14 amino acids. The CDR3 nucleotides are TGTGCCAGCAGCCCCGGACAGGGGGTTTTTGGCTACACCTTC. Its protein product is CASSPGQGVFGYTF.

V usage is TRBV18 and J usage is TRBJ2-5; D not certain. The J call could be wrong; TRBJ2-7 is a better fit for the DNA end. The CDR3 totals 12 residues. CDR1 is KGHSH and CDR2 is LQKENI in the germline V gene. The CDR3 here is CASSPDSYEQYF. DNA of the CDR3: TGTGCCAGCTCACCGGACTCCTACGAGCAGTACTTC.